Described below is a single TCR beta chain sequence and its context. The CDR3 is 17 amino acids. The V gene end was trimmed by 0 bases and the J gene end by 6 bases; junction bases not matched to a gene: 9. The germline V gene encodes CDR1 SEHNR and CDR2 FQNEAQ (reference sequence). The data belong to a study of control samples from healthy donors and cancer patients. Profiled with immunoSEQ multiplex PCR; TCRdb holds only in-frame clones, not every one. Of around 110,000 clones listed, about 93% are singletons. This clonotype was obtained from a man under 40 in good health. This chain uses TRBV7-9 with TRBJ1-3, with 9 bases aligning to TRBD1. The sequencing input was blood. The CDR3 loop reads CASSLASGTGNENTIYF. The CDR3 nucleotides read TGTGCCAGCAGCTTAGCGTCCGGGACAGGGAATGAAAACACCATATATTTT.